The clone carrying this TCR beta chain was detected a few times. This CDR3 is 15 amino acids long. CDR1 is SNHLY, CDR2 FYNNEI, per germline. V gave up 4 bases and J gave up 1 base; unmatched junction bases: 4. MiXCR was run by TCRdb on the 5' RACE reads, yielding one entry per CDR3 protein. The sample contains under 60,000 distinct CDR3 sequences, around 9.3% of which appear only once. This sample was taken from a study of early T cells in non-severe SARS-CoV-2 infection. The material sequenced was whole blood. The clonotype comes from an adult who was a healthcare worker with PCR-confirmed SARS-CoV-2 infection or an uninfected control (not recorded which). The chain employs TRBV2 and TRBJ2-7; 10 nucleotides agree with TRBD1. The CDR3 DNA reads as TGTGCCAGCAGTGCACGACAGGGGGCGTCCTACGAGCAGTACTTC. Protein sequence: CASSARQGASYEQYF.